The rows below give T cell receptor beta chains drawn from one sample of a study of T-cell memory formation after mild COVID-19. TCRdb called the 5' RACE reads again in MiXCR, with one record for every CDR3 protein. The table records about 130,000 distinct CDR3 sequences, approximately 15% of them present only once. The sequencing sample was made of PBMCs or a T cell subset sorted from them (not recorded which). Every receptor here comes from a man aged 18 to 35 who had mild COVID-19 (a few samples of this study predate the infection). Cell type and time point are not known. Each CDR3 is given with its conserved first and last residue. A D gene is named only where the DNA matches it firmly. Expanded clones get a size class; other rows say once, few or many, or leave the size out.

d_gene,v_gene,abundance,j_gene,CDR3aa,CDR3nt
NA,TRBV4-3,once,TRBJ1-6,CASSQENGRHNSPLHF,TGCGCCAGCAGCCAAGAGAACGGCAGACATAATTCACCCCTCCACTTT
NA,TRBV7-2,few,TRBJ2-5,CASSPYRVQETQYF,TGTGCCAGCAGCCCATACAGGGTACAAGAGACCCAGTACTTC
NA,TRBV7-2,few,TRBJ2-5,CASRGGAGETQYF,TGTGCCAGCAGAGGGGGGGCGGGGGAGACCCAGTACTTC
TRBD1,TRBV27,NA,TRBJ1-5,CASSVGTGVNQPQHF,TGTGCCAGCAGCGTTGGGACAGGGGTCAATCAGCCCCAGCATTTT
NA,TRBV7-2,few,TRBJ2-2,CASSLAWNTGELFF,TGTGCCAGCAGCTTAGCGTGGAACACCGGGGAGCTGTTTTTT
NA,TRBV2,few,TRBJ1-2,CASSEAVRVKSTF,TGTGCCAGCAGTGAAGCAGTTAGGGTCAAGAGCACCTTC
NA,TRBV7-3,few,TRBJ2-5,CASSPGLGETQYF,TGTGCCAGCAGCCCCGGGCTGGGAGAGACCCAGTACTTC
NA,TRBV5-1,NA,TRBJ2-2,CASSLAGSRVGELFF,TGCGCCAGCAGCTTGGCGGGTAGCAGAGTCGGGGAGCTGTTTTTT
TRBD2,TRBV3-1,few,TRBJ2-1,CASSRSGGYNEQFF,TGTGCCAGCAGCCGCAGCGGGGGCTACAATGAGCAGTTCTTC
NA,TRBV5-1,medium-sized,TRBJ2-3,CASSLAGTDTQYF,TGTGCCAGCAGTTTAGCGGGCACAGATACGCAGTATTTT
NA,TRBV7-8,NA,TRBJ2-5,CASSLGRIGETQYF,TGTGCCAGCAGCTTAGGAAGGATCGGGGAGACCCAGTACTTC